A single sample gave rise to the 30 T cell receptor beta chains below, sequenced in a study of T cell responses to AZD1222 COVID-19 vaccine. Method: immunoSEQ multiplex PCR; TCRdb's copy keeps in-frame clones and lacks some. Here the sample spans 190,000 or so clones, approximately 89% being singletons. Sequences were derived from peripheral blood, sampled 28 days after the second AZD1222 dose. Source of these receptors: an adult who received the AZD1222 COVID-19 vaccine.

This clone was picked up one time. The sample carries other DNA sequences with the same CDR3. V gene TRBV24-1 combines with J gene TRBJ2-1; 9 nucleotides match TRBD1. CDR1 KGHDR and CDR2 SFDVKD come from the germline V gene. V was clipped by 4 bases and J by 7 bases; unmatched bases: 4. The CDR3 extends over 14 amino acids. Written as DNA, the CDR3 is TGTGCCACCAGTGACCCAGGGACAGGGAATGAGCAGTTCTTC. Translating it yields CATSDPGTGNEQFF.

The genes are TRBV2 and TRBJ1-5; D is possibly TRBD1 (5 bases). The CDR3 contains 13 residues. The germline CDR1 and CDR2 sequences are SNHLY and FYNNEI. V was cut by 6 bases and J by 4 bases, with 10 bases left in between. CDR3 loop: CASRGDGNQPQHF. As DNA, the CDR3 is TGTGCCAGCAGGGGGGACGGTAATCAGCCCCAGCATTTT.

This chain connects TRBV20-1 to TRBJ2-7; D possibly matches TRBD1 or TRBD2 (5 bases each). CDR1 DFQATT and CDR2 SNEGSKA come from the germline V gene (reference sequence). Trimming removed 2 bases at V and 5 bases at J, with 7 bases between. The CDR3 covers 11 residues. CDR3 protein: CSARRGDEQYF. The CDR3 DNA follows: TGCAGTGCTAGAAGAGGGGACGAGCAGTACTTC.

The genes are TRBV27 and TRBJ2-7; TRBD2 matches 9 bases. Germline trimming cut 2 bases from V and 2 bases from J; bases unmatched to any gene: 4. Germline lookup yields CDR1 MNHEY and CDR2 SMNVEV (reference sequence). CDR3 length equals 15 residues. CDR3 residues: CASSLTLAGTYEQYF. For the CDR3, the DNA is TGTGCCAGCAGTTTAACACTAGCGGGTACCTACGAGCAGTACTTC.

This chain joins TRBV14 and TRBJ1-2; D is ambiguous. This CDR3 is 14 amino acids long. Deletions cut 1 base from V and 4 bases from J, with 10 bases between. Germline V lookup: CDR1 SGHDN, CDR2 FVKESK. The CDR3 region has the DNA TGTGCCAGCAGCCAAGTGGGCAGCTCCTATGGCTACACCTTC. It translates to CASSQVGSSYGYTF.

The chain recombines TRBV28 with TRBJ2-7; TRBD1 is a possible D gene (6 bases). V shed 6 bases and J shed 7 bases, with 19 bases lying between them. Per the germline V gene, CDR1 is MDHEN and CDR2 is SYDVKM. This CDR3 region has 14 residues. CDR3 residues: CASRSTGRGREQYF. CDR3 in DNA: TGTGCCAGCAGGTCGACAGGAAGGGGTAGGGAGCAGTACTTC.

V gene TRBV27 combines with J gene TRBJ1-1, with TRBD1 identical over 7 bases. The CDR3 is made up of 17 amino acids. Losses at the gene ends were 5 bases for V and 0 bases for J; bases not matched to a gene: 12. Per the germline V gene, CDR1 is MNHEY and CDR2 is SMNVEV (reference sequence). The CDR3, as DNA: TGTGCCAGCAGTCCCCGCCGAACAGGGGTACTGAACACTGAAGCTTTCTTT. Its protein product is CASSPRRTGVLNTEAFF.

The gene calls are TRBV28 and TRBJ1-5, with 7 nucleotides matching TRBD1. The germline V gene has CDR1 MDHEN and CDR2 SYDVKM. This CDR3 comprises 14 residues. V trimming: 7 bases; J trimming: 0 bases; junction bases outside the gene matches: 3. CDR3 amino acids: CASNRGISNQPQHF. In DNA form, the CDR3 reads TGTGCCAGCAACAGGGGCATTAGCAATCAGCCCCAGCATTTT.

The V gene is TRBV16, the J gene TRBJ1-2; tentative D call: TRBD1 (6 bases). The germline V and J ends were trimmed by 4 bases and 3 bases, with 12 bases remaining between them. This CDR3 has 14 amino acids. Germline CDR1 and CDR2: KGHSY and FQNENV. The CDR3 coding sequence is TGTGCCAGCAGCCGCTCACAGGGTGACTATGGCTACACCTTC. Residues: CASSRSQGDYGYTF.

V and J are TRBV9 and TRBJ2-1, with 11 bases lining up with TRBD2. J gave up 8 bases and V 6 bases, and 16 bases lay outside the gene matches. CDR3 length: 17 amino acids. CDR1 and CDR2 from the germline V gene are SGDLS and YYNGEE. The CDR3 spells CASTPRLAGGPSDEQFF. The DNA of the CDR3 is TGTGCCAGCACCCCGCGTTTAGCGGGAGGGCCTTCGGATGAGCAGTTCTTC.

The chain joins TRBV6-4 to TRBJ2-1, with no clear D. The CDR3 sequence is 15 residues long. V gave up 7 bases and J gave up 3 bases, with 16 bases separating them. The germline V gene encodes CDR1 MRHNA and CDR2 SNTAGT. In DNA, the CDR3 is TGTGCCAGCACTCCAAGGTGGCTTCTCTACAATGAGCAGTTCTTC. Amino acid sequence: CASTPRWLLYNEQFF.

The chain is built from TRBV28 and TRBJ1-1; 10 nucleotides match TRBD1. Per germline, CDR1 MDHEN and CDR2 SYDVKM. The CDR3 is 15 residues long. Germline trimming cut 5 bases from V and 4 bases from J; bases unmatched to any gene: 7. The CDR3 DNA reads TGTGCCAGCAGTCCTATCGGGACAGGGGTCACTGAAGCTTTCTTT. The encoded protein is CASSPIGTGVTEAFF.

The CDR3 region is CASSLGIGQGTYEQYF. CDR3 in DNA: TGTGCCAGCAGCTTAGGAATTGGGCAGGGAACCTACGAGCAGTACTTC. V and J are TRBV7-9 and TRBJ2-7, with a weak D call TRBD1 (5 bases). Germline CDR1 and CDR2: SEHNR and FQNEAQ (reference sequence). The CDR3 contains 16 residues. V was clipped by 1 base and J by 2 bases, with 15 bases between them.

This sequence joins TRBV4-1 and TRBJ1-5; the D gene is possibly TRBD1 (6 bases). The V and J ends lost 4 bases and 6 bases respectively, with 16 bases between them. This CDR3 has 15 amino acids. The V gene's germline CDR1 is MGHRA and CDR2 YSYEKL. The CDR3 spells CASSRASGAVQPQHF. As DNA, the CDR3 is TGCGCCAGCAGCCGGGCATCAGGGGCTGTTCAGCCCCAGCATTTT.

The DNA of the CDR3 is TGTGCCATCGGACAGGGGGCGTCGGTCACTGAAGCTTTCTTT. Its translation: CAIGQGASVTEAFF. This chain links TRBV10-3 with TRBJ1-1, with TRBD1 matching over 11 bases. V shed 8 bases, J shed 4 bases, and the junction held 6 bases outside the gene matches. Germline lookup yields CDR1 ENHRY and CDR2 SYGVKD. The CDR3 totals 14 residues.

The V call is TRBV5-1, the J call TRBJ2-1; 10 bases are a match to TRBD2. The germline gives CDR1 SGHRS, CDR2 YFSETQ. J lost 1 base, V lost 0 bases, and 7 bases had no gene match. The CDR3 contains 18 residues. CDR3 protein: CASSLEPSGSASYNEQFF. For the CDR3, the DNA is TGCGCCAGCAGCTTGGAGCCTAGCGGGAGTGCGTCCTACAATGAGCAGTTCTTC.

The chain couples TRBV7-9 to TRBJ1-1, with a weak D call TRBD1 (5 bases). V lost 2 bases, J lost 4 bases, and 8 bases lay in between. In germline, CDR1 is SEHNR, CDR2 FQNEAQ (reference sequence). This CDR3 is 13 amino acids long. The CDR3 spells CASSLSGSTEAFF. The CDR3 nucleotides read TGTGCCAGCAGCTTATCAGGGAGCACTGAAGCTTTCTTT.

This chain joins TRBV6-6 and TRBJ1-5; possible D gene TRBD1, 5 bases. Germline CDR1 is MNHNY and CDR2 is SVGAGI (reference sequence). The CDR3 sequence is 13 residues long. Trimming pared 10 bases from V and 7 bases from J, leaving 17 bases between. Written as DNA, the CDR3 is TGTGCCACCTCAGACTTCGGACACCAGCCCCAGCATTTT. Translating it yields CATSDFGHQPQHF.

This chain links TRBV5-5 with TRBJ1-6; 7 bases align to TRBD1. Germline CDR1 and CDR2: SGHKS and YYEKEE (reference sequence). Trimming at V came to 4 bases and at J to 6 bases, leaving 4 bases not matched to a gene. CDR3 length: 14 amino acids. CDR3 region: CASSPDRVNSPLHF. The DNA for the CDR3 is TGTGCCAGCAGCCCTGACAGGGTTAATTCACCCCTCCACTTT.

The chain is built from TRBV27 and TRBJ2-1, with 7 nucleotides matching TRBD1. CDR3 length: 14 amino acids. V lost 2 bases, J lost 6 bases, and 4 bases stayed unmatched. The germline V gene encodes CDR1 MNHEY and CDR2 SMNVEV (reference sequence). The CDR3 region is CASSLPTGVNEQFF. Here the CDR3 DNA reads TGTGCCAGCAGTTTACCTACAGGGGTCAATGAGCAGTTCTTC.

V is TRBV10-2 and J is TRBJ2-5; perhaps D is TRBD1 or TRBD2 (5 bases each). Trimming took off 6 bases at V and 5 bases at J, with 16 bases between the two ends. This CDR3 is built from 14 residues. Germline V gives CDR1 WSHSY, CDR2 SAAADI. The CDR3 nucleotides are TGCGCCAGCAGCCCGGGACGTAGTTTGGAGACCCAGTACTTC. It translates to CASSPGRSLETQYF.

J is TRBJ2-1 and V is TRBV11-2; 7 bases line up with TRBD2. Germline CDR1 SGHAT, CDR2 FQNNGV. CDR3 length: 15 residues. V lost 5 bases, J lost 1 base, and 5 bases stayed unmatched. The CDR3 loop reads CASSQTGGSYNEQFF. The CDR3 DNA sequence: TGTGCCAGCAGCCAGACGGGGGGTTCCTACAATGAGCAGTTCTTC.

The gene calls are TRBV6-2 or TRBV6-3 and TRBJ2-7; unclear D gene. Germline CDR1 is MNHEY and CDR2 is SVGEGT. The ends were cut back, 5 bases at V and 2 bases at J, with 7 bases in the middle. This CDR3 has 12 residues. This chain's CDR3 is CASSPPTYEQYF. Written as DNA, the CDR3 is TGTGCCAGCAGTCCGCCCACCTACGAGCAGTACTTC.

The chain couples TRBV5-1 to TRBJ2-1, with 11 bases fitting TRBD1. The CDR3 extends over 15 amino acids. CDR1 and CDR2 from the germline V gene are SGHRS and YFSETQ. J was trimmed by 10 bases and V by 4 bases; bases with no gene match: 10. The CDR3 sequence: CASSLAGTGGGEQFF. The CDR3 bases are TGCGCCAGCAGCCTAGCCGGGACAGGGGGAGGGGAGCAGTTCTTC.

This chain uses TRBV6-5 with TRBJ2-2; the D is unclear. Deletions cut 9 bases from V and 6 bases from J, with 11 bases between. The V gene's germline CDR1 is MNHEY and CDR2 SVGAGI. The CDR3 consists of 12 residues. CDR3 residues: CARPQVAGELFF. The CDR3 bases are TGTGCCAGACCTCAGGTCGCCGGGGAGCTGTTTTTT.

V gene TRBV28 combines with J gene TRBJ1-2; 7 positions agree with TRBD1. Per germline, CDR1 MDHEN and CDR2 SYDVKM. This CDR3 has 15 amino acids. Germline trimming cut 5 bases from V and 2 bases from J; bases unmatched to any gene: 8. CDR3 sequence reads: CASSPRGQVNYGYTF. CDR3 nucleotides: TGTGCCAGCAGTCCCCGCGGACAGGTCAACTATGGCTACACCTTC.

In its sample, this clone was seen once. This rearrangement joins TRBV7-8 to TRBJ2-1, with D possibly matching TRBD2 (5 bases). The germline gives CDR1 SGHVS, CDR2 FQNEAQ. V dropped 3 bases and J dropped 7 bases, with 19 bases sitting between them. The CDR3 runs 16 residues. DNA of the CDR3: TGTGCCAGCAGCTTTTCTTCAAGAGCGGAAGGAAATGAGCAGTTCTTC. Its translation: CASSFSSRAEGNEQFF. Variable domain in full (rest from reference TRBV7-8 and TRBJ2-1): GAGVSQSPRYKVAKRGQDVALRCDPISGHVSLFWYQQALGQGPEFLTYFQNEAQLDKSGLPSDRFFAERPEGSVSTLKIQRTQQEDSAVYLCASSFSSRAEGNEQFFGPGTRLTVL.

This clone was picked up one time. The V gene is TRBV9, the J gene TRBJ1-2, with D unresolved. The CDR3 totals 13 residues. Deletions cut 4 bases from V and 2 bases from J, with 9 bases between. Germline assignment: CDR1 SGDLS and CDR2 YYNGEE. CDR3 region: CASSPVGNYGYTF. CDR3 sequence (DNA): TGTGCCAGCAGCCCAGTTGGGAACTATGGCTACACCTTC.

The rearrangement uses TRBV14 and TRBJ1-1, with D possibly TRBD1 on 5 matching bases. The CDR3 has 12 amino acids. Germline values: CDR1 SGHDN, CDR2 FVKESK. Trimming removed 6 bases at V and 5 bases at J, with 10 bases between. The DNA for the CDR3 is TGTGCCAGCAGGGCAGGGTGGACTGAAGCTTTCTTT. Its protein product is CASRAGWTEAFF.

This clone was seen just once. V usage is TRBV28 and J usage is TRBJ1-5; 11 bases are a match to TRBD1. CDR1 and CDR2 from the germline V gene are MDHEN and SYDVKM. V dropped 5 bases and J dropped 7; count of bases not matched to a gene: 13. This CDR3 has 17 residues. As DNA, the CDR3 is TGTGCCAGCAGTCTCTCAGGGACAGGGGGTTTTGGACAGCCCCAGCATTTT. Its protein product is CASSLSGTGGFGQPQHF.